Each of the 26 T cell receptor beta chains below was sequenced from the same sample in a study of T cell responses to AZD1222 COVID-19 vaccine. The repertoire was sequenced with immunoSEQ multiplex PCR; TCRdb's copy has only in-frame clones and lacks some. The sample lists roughly 130,000 clones, 88% seen once, with 7.5% to 8% in the top ten. The sequences come from peripheral blood, collected on day 0 of AZD1222 vaccination. The receptors shown here come from an adult in good health.

This clone came up once. The CDR3 here is CASSYRTGGDYGYTF. CDR3 DNA sequence: TGTGCCAGCAGTTACCGGACAGGGGGCGACTATGGCTACACCTTC. This rearrangement joins TRBV6-2 or TRBV6-3 to TRBJ1-2; 11 nucleotides line up with TRBD1. The CDR3 is 15 residues long. The J segment lost 3 bases and the V segment lost 2 bases, leaving 2 bases of the junction unmatched. Germline assignment: CDR1 MNHEY and CDR2 SVGEGT.

The V and J genes are TRBV19 and TRBJ2-5; TRBD1 matches at 7 bases. The CDR3 has 15 residues. V trimming: 7 bases; J trimming: 2 bases; junction bases outside the gene matches: 10. The germline V gene has CDR1 LNHDA and CDR2 SQIVND (reference sequence). The CDR3 bases are TGTGCCAGTACCCTGGGACAGACAGCACAAGAGACCCAGTACTTC. Its translation is CASTLGQTAQETQYF.

This chain joins TRBV7-8 and TRBJ2-1; 7 bases fit TRBD2. Germline CDR1 SGHVS, CDR2 FQNEAQ. The CDR3 is 14 amino acids. Unmatched junction bases numbered 5, after V lost 4 bases and J lost 5 bases. The CDR3 sequence is CASSSLAANNEQFF. The CDR3 DNA follows: TGTGCCAGCAGCTCGCTAGCGGCTAACAATGAGCAGTTCTTC.

The sample holds a few counts of this clone. CDR3 in amino acids: CASRPMGSYEQYF. The CDR3 region has the DNA TGTGCCAGCAGACCAATGGGGTCCTACGAGCAGTACTTC. The rearrangement links TRBV19 to TRBJ2-7; no definite D call. The CDR3 is made up of 13 amino acids. V lost 9 bases and J lost 1, with 13 bases in between. Germline CDR1 LNHDA, CDR2 SQIVND (reference sequence).

The rearrangement uses TRBV13 and TRBJ1-2, with TRBD1 identical over 7 bases. V lost 3 bases to trimming and J lost 3 bases; unmatched junction nucleotides: 1. CDR1 and CDR2 (germline): PRHDT, FYEKMQ (reference sequence). This CDR3 spans 13 amino acids. The CDR3 spells CASSLGQHYGYTF. CDR3 sequence (DNA): TGTGCCAGCAGCTTGGGACAGCACTATGGCTACACCTTC. Full variable domain (rest looked up from reference TRBV13 and TRBJ1-2): AAGVIQSPRHLIKEKRETATLKCYPIPRHDTVYWYQQGPGQDPQFLISFYEKMQSDKGSIPDRFSAQQFSDYHSELNMSSLELGDSALYFCASSLGQHYGYTFGSGTRLTVV.

CDR3 sequence: CASRLERAGAYEQYF. CDR3 DNA sequence: TGTGCCTCCCGTCTTGAGAGGGCAGGCGCCTACGAGCAGTACTTC. The J gene is TRBJ2-7, the V gene TRBV15; D might be TRBD2 (5 bases). The CDR3 has 15 residues. Per the germline V gene, CDR1 is LNHNV and CDR2 is YYDKDF (reference sequence). Trimming removed 11 bases at V and 2 bases at J, with 22 bases between.

V gene TRBV5-4 combines with J gene TRBJ2-1; D might be TRBD1 or TRBD2, each matching 5 bases. The CDR3 has 17 amino acids. Germline lookup yields CDR1 SGHNT and CDR2 YYREEE (reference sequence). Trimming removed 0 bases at V and 0 bases at J, with 13 bases between. The CDR3 DNA follows: TGTGCCAGCAGCTTGGCGTTGGGACCCATCTCCTACAATGAGCAGTTCTTC. Translated, it gives CASSLALGPISYNEQFF.

The J gene is TRBJ2-7, the V gene TRBV5-1, with 8 bases aligning to TRBD2. The ends lost 5 bases at V and 3 bases at J; junction bases unmatched: 19. CDR1 is SGHRS, CDR2 YFSETQ, per germline. The CDR3 has 18 residues. The CDR3 sequence is CASSFSDPTGGRLYEQYF. The CDR3 DNA reads as TGCGCCAGCAGTTTTTCGGACCCTACGGGGGGGCGCCTCTACGAGCAGTACTTC.

The chain recombines TRBV5-6 with TRBJ1-2; D is uncertain. The germline V gene has CDR1 SGHDT and CDR2 YYEEEE. The CDR3 has 13 amino acids. Trimming left V 0 bases short and J 3 bases short, with 6 bases between. The CDR3 DNA reads TGTGCCAGCAGCTTGGCTCAGTACTATGGCTACACCTTC. Amino acids: CASSLAQYYGYTF.

The genes are TRBV29-1 and TRBJ2-7; D is ambiguous. The V gene's germline CDR1 is SQVTM and CDR2 ANQGSEA. This CDR3 is built from 13 residues. V dropped 3 bases and J dropped 0 bases, with 9 bases sitting between them. The CDR3 sequence is CSVEGGTSYEQYF. The CDR3 DNA reads TGCAGCGTTGAGGGCGGAACCTCCTACGAGCAGTACTTC.

V is TRBV5-4 and J is TRBJ1-4; D is unclear. The V gene's germline CDR1 is SGHNT and CDR2 YYREEE (reference sequence). The V end lost 0 bases, the J end lost 2 bases, and 8 bases lay between the germline ends. CDR3 length: 15 residues. The CDR3 loop reads CASSLDGRTNEKLFF. CDR3 DNA: TGTGCCAGCAGCTTGGATGGACGGACTAATGAAAAACTGTTTTTT.

The rearrangement joins TRBV7-8 to TRBJ2-5; D is unresolved. The CDR3 sequence is 11 residues long. Germline V lookup: CDR1 SGHVS, CDR2 FQNEAQ. The ends were cut back, 5 bases at V and 8 bases at J, with 9 bases in the middle. The CDR3 spells CASSLEITQYF. CDR3 coding DNA: TGTGCCAGCAGCCTGGAGATTACCCAGTACTTC.

This rearrangement joins TRBV5-1 to TRBJ2-7, with TRBD2 as a possible D gene (7 bases). The V and J ends lost 4 bases and 3 bases respectively, with 17 bases between them. In germline, CDR1 is SGHRS, CDR2 YFSETQ. This CDR3 has 15 residues. The CDR3 region is CASSPGGGSGYEQYF. CDR3 nucleotides: TGCGCCAGCAGCCCGGGGGGCGGGAGTGGCTACGAGCAGTACTTC.

V is TRBV3-1 (or the pseudogene TRBV3-2) and J is TRBJ1-1, with 7 bases that match TRBD1. CDR1 is LGHDT, CDR2 YNNKEL, per germline (reference sequence). Trimming removed 6 bases from V and 4 bases from J; junction bases left unmatched: 8. The CDR3 has 14 residues. CDR3 bases: TGTGCCAGCAGTCCGACAGGGTCCGGCACTGAAGCTTTCTTT. It codes for CASSPTGSGTEAFF.

CDR3 protein: CASSSGGTSGEQYF. The CDR3 DNA sequence: TGTGCCAGCAGCTCGGGTGGGACTAGCGGCGAGCAGTACTTC. The chain combines TRBV7-3 with TRBJ2-7, with TRBD2 matching 11 bases. The CDR3 is 14 amino acids. V dropped 4 bases and J dropped 6; count of bases not matched to a gene: 5. Germline loops: CDR1 SGHTA, CDR2 FQGTGA.

The chain employs TRBV18 and TRBJ2-3, with D unclear. This CDR3 has 14 amino acids. The V gene lost 0 bases and the J gene lost 3 bases, with 7 bases spanning the gap. CDR1 is KGHSH, CDR2 LQKENI, per germline. CDR3 amino acids: CASSPPISTDTQYF. CDR3 DNA: TGTGCCAGCTCACCACCGATCTCAACAGATACGCAGTATTTT.

The sample holds a few counts of this clone. The rearrangement links TRBV6-4 to TRBJ2-2; 10 bases are a match to TRBD2. V lost 8 bases, J lost 7 bases, and 4 bases stayed unmatched. Looked up from germline, CDR1 is MRHNA and CDR2 is SNTAGT. The CDR3 runs 13 residues. The CDR3 sequence: CASRTSGYGELFF. DNA for the CDR3: TGTGCCAGCCGGACTAGCGGTTACGGGGAGCTGTTTTTT.

This chain joins TRBV4-3 and TRBJ1-2; D might be TRBD1 (5 bases). The CDR3 has 13 residues. The V end lost 1 base, the J end lost 5 bases, and 8 bases lay between the germline ends. CDR1 is LGHNA and CDR2 is YSLEER in the germline V gene. The chain's CDR3 is CASSQGGRYGYTF. Here the CDR3 DNA reads TGCGCCAGCAGCCAAGGGGGCAGGTATGGCTACACCTTC.

V and J are TRBV27 and TRBJ2-7; the D gene is possibly TRBD2 (6 bases). V was trimmed by 6 bases and J by 0 bases, leaving 18 bases between them. The CDR3 runs 16 residues. Germline V gives CDR1 MNHEY, CDR2 SMNVEV (reference sequence). CDR3 in amino acids: CASSPSFRGSSYEQYF. For the CDR3, the DNA is TGTGCCAGCAGCCCATCGTTCCGGGGGAGCTCCTACGAGCAGTACTTC.

CDR3 in DNA: TGCGCCAGCAGCTCCCAGCGGACAGGGGGCTACACTGAAGCTTTCTTT. Amino acid sequence: CASSSQRTGGYTEAFF. This chain connects TRBV5-1 to TRBJ1-1, with TRBD1 identical over 11 bases. The ends lost 3 bases at V and 3 bases at J; junction bases unmatched: 7. The germline V gene has CDR1 SGHRS and CDR2 YFSETQ. This CDR3 region has 16 residues. Full variable domain (outside the CDR3, taken from reference TRBV5-1 and TRBJ1-1): KAGVTQTPRYLIKTRGQQVTLSCSPISGHRSVSWYQQTPGQGLQFLFEYFSETQRNKGNFPGRFSGRQFSNSRSEMNVSTLELGDSALYLCASSSQRTGGYTEAFFGQGTRLTVV.

This clone came up a few times. The chain has TRBV28 and TRBJ1-4, with a weak D call TRBD1 (6 bases). This CDR3 region has 16 residues. The V gene's germline CDR1 is MDHEN and CDR2 SYDVKM. Trimming stripped 4 bases from V and 3 bases from J, with 15 bases between. The CDR3 DNA sequence: TGTGCCAGCAGTTCCCCTTCGACAGGATCTAATGAAAAACTGTTTTTT. Its translation is CASSSPSTGSNEKLFF.

The chain carries TRBV7-2 and TRBJ2-5, with TRBD2 as a possible D gene (7 bases). The CDR3 totals 15 residues. From germline, CDR1 is SGHTA and CDR2 FQGNSA. V dropped 1 base and J dropped 7 bases, with 16 bases sitting between them. CDR3 in amino acids: CASSLDAGVGGTQYF. CDR3 sequence (DNA): TGTGCCAGCAGCTTAGACGCGGGAGTAGGGGGGACCCAGTACTTC.

V and J are TRBV6-5 and TRBJ2-7; no firm D call. Germline values: CDR1 MNHEY, CDR2 SVGAGI. Trimming cost V 1 base and J 2 bases, with 15 bases left between them. The CDR3 is 16 residues long. CDR3 in DNA: TGTGCCAGCAGTTACTTCCGGGCGGAAACAACCTACGAGCAGTACTTC. Translated, it gives CASSYFRAETTYEQYF.

The chain uses TRBV6-2 or TRBV6-3 and TRBJ2-1; 8 positions agree with TRBD2. CDR3 length equals 14 residues. Trimming removed 6 bases from V and 7 bases from J; junction bases left unmatched: 8. Per the germline V gene, CDR1 is MNHEY and CDR2 is SVGEGT. The CDR3 here is CASSAGTSVNEQFF. CDR3 bases: TGTGCCAGCAGCGCCGGGACTAGTGTGAATGAGCAGTTCTTC.

This clone has only a few counts. The rearrangement uses TRBV6-5 and TRBJ1-6; D is undetermined. Per germline, CDR1 MNHEY and CDR2 SVGAGI. This CDR3 is 12 amino acids long. V lost 8 bases to trimming and J lost 4 bases, with 6 bases between them. This CDR3 reads CASRLYNSPLHF. For the CDR3, the DNA is TGTGCCAGCCGGCTATATAATTCACCCCTCCACTTT.

The J gene is TRBJ2-3, the V gene TRBV5-4; possible D gene TRBD1, 8 bases. Germline CDR1 and CDR2: SGHNT and YYREEE (reference sequence). The germline V and J ends were trimmed by 4 bases and 4 bases, with 16 bases remaining between them. This CDR3 spans 15 amino acids. CDR3 bases: TGTGCCAGCAGCACCAGGACAGGGAGGGCAGATACGCAGTATTTT. Its protein product is CASSTRTGRADTQYF.